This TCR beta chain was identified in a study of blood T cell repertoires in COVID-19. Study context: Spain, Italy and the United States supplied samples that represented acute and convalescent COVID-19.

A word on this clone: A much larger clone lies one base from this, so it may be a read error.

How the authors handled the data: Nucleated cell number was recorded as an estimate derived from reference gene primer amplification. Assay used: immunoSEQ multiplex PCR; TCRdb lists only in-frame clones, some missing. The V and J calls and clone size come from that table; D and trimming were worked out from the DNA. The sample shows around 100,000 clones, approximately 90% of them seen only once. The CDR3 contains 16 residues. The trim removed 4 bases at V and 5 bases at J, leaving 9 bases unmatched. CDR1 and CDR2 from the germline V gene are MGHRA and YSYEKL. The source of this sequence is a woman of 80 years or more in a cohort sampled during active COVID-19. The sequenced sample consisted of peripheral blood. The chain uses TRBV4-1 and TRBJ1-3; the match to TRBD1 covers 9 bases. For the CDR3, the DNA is TGCGCCAGCAGCCTCTCGCGGACAGGGGCTCGAAACACCATATATTTT. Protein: CASSLSRTGARNTIYF.